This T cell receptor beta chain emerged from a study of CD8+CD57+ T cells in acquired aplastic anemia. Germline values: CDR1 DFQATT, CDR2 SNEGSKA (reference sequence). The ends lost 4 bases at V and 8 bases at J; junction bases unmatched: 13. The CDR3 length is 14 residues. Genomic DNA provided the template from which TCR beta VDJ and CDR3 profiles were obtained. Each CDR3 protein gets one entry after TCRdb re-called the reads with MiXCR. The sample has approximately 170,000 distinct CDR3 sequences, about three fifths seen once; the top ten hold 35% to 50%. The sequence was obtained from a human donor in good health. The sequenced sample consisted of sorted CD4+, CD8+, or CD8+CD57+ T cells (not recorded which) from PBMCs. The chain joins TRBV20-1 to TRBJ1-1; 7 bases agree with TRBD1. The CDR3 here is CSATQTGREQEAFF. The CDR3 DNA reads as TGCAGTGCTACCCAGACAGGGAGAGAGCAAGAAGCTTTCTTT.